The clone carrying this TCR beta chain was seen at least ten times. Antigen: not known. The record originates from a study of spatial heterogeneity in lung cancer. For the study at large: Donation came from 70 or so patients with untreated early-stage non-small cell lung cancer. Sequencing was performed on follow-up PBMC samples when available, collected at a median of roughly 22 months after resection. Study-wide findings and caveats: The appearance of ubiquitous expanded tumor TCRs in blood was greater at resection than follow-up.

Time point: blood at routine non-recurrence follow-up after resection. The sequenced material consisted of unsorted whole RNA from tumor, nontumor lung or frozen PBMC. All TCR cDNA molecules were individually tagged with a unique molecular identifier. TCRdb re-called the 5' RACE reads through MiXCR, storing one row per CDR3 protein. This table has tens of thousands of distinct CDR3 sequences, 6.5% to 7.5% appearing once. The germline V and J ends were trimmed by 5 bases and 4 bases, with 11 bases remaining between them. From germline, CDR1 is SGHTA and CDR2 FQGNSA. This CDR3 is 13 amino acids long. This clonotype was obtained from a female donor with early-stage non-small cell lung cancer. V and J are TRBV7-2 and TRBJ2-5, with D unclear. Here the sequenced sample was PBMCs, taken at follow-up. The DNA for the CDR3 is TGTGCCAGCAGCCGCGGCGTAGGAGAGACCCAGTACTTC. Encoded protein: CASSRGVGETQYF.